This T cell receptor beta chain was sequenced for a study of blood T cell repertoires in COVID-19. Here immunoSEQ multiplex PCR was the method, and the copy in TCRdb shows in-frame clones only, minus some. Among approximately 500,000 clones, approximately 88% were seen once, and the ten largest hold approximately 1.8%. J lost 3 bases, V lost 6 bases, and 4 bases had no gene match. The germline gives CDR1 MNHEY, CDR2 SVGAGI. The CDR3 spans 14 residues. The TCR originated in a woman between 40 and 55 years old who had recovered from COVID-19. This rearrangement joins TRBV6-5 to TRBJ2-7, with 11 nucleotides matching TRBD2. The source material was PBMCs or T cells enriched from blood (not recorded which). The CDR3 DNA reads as TGTGCCAGCAGGAGACTAGCGGGGAACTACGAGCAGTACTTC. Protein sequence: CASRRLAGNYEQYF.